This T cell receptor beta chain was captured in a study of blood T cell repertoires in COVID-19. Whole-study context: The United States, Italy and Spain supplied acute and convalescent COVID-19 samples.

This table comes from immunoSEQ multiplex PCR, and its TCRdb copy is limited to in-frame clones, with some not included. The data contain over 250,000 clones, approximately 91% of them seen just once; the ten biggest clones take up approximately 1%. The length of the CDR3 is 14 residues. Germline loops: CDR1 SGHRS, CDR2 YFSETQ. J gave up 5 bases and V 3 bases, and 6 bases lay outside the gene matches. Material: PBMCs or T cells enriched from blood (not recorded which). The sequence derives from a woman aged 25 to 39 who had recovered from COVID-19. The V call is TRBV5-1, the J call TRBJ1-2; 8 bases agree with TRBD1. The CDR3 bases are TGCGCCAGCAGCTCTTCAGGGGGCGCTTATGGCTACACCTTC. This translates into CASSSSGGAYGYTF.